Below are 26 T cell receptor beta chains sequenced from a single sample in a study of blood T cell repertoires in COVID-19. The data were produced by immunoSEQ multiplex PCR, yet TCRdb's version contains in-frame clones alone and is incomplete. The repertoire consists of some 250,000 clones, with about 86% occurring once and the leading ten covering roughly 5%. The sample taken for sequencing was peripheral blood. The receptors shown here come from a man aged 80 or over with acute or convalescent COVID-19.

The chain combines TRBV7-9 with TRBJ2-4, with 11 bases fitting TRBD2. This CDR3 has 14 residues. Germline trimming cut 5 bases from V and 6 bases from J; bases unmatched to any gene: 3. In germline, CDR1 is SEHNR, CDR2 FQNEAQ (reference sequence). In DNA, the CDR3 is TGTGCCAGCAGCCAAGGGACTAGCGGAAACATTCAGTACTTC. It specifies CASSQGTSGNIQYF.

This clone was recorded only once. The chain recombines TRBV6-1 with TRBJ2-6; D not resolved. In germline, CDR1 is MNHNS, CDR2 SASEGT. CDR3 size: 17 residues. The ends were cut back, 2 bases at V and 1 base at J, with 12 bases in the middle. CDR3 in DNA: TGTGCCAGCAGTGAAACAGCATTTACGTCTGGGGCCAACGTCCTGACTTTC. Translated: CASSETAFTSGANVLTF.

This clone was counted once. The genes are TRBV7-2 and TRBJ2-5; no definite D call. CDR3 length equals 11 residues. Trimming took 5 bases from V and 3 from J, leaving 4 bases between them. The germline CDR1 and CDR2 sequences are SGHTA and FQGNSA. CDR3 residues: CASSPKETQYF. CDR3 in DNA: TGTGCCAGCAGCCCAAAAGAGACCCAGTACTTC.

V is TRBV5-4 and J is TRBJ1-1; no clear D. Trimming removed 4 bases from V and 5 bases from J, with 9 bases in between. CDR3 size: 12 residues. Germline CDR1 and CDR2: SGHNT and YYREEE (reference sequence). The CDR3 sequence: CASSQFSTEAFF. The CDR3 region has the DNA TGTGCCAGCAGCCAATTTAGTACTGAAGCTTTCTTT.

The V call is TRBV6-5, the J call TRBJ1-2; D not resolved. V lost 6 bases and J lost 6, with 20 bases in between. There are 15 residues in the CDR3. CDR1 and CDR2 (germline): MNHEY, SVGAGI. For the CDR3, the DNA is TGTGCCAGCAGAAGTTCCAGGACTTCCCCCAATGGCTACACCTTC. As protein: CASRSSRTSPNGYTF.

Here the CDR3 reads CASSPPAKNSYEQYF. CDR3 nucleotides: TGTGCCAGCAGTCCCCCCGCGAAGAATTCCTACGAGCAGTACTTC. This chain connects TRBV28 to TRBJ2-7, with no clear D. The CDR3 length is 15 residues. V was pared by 5 bases and J by 1 base, with 15 bases between. Germline V gene sequence: CDR1 MDHEN, CDR2 SYDVKM.

V and J are TRBV6-4 and TRBJ2-7; TRBD2 matches 13 bases. The length of the CDR3 is 18 residues. Trimming took 8 bases from V and 4 from J; bases not matched to a gene: 17. Germline lookup yields CDR1 MRHNA and CDR2 SNTAGT. In DNA, the CDR3 is TGTGCCAGCCCTAACCCACTAGCGGGAGGGCTTTGTATGTACGAGCAGTACTTC. As protein: CASPNPLAGGLCMYEQYF.

In its sample, this clone was seen a few times. V usage is TRBV30 and J usage is TRBJ2-2; TRBD2 aligns across 9 bases. This CDR3 region has 15 residues. With V trimmed by 1 base and J by 4 bases, 4 bases remained unmatched. Germline V gives CDR1 GTSNPN, CDR2 SVGIG (reference sequence). CDR3 region: CAWSGSGGITGELFF. DNA of the CDR3: TGTGCCTGGAGTGGAAGCGGGGGGATCACCGGGGAGCTGTTTTTT.

This rearrangement joins TRBV9 to TRBJ2-7, with 7 bases identical to TRBD2. The V and J ends lost 2 bases and 3 bases, in that order; junction bases with no gene match: 8. CDR1 is SGDLS and CDR2 is YYNGEE in the germline V gene. CDR3 size: 15 residues. CDR3 region: CASSVGGTEGYEQYF. CDR3 DNA: TGTGCCAGCAGCGTCGGGGGGACTGAGGGCTACGAGCAGTACTTC.

This clone was observed a handful of times. The V gene is TRBV10-3, the J gene TRBJ1-1, with D unclear. CDR1 and CDR2 from the germline V gene are ENHRY and SYGVKD. The CDR3 spans 14 residues. V shed 4 bases and J shed 2 bases, with 11 bases lying between them. This CDR3 is CAISASPGNTEAFF. DNA of the CDR3: TGTGCCATCAGTGCATCCCCGGGAAACACTGAAGCTTTCTTT.

This clone came up many times. The J gene is TRBJ2-5, the V gene TRBV5-4, with D possibly TRBD1 on 5 matching bases. The CDR3 is 15 amino acids. Trimming removed 3 bases from V and 2 bases from J, with 14 bases in between. Germline lookup yields CDR1 SGHNT and CDR2 YYREEE (reference sequence). CDR3 residues: CASSSEGAGQETQYF. In DNA form, the CDR3 reads TGTGCCAGCAGCTCAGAAGGGGCAGGGCAAGAGACCCAGTACTTC.

This clone came up once. The chain employs TRBV7-2 and TRBJ2-2; 8 positions agree with TRBD1. The V gene end was trimmed by 4 bases and the J gene end by 6 bases; junction bases not matched to a gene: 1. Germline V gene data show CDR1 as SGHTA and CDR2 as FQGNSA. The CDR3 contains 13 residues. CDR3 sequence reads: CASSSDRAGELFF. The CDR3 DNA follows: TGTGCCAGCAGCTCGGACAGGGCCGGGGAGCTGTTTTTT.

This rearrangement joins TRBV2 to TRBJ2-3; 10 bases agree with TRBD2. Trimming removed 2 bases from V and 0 bases from J; junction bases left unmatched: 11. Germline V gives CDR1 SNHLY, CDR2 FYNNEI. The CDR3 has 19 amino acids. CDR3 in DNA: TGTGCCAGCAGTGAAATGTGGGCTAGCGGGGGCCTTAGCACAGATACGCAGTATTTT. Translating it yields CASSEMWASGGLSTDTQYF. The variable domain in full, completed from reference TRBV2 and TRBJ2-3, reads EPEVTQTPSHQVTQMGQEVILRCVPISNHLYFYWYRQILGQKVEFLVSFYNNEISEKSEIFDDQFSVERPDGSNFTLKIRSTKLEDSAMYFCASSEMWASGGLSTDTQYFGPGTRLTVL.

The V call is TRBV28, the J call TRBJ2-7; TRBD2 matches at 7 bases. The CDR3 sequence is 16 residues long. The germline V gene has CDR1 MDHEN and CDR2 SYDVKM. Unmatched junction bases numbered 8, after V lost 3 bases and J lost 0 bases. This CDR3 reads CASSFTGGISSYEQYF. DNA for the CDR3: TGTGCCAGCAGTTTTACCGGGGGGATCAGCTCCTACGAGCAGTACTTC.

The chain links TRBV11-2 to TRBJ2-1, with 14 positions matching TRBD2. V lost 1 base and J lost 2; bases outside the gene matches: 4. The length of the CDR3 is 18 residues. Germline V lookup: CDR1 SGHAT, CDR2 FQNNGV. CDR3 DNA sequence: TGTGCCAGCAGCTTAGGACTAGCGGGAGGGGTTACCTACAATGAGCAGTTCTTC. Its protein product is CASSLGLAGGVTYNEQFF.

The rearrangement joins TRBV18 to TRBJ1-2; no clear D gene. The V and J ends lost 1 base and 3 bases respectively, with 9 bases between them. The V gene's germline CDR1 is KGHSH and CDR2 LQKENI. The CDR3 spans 14 residues. The CDR3 DNA sequence: TGTGCCAGCTCACCACGGGTTGACTACTATGGCTACACCTTC. Residues: CASSPRVDYYGYTF.

The rearrangement joins TRBV19 to TRBJ1-4; possibly TRBD1 for D (5 bases). V lost 6 bases and J 7 bases, leaving 15 bases between the germline ends. CDR3 length: 14 amino acids. The germline gives CDR1 LNHDA, CDR2 SQIVND (reference sequence). The CDR3 sequence is CASRGPREGEKLFF. CDR3 nucleotides: TGTGCCAGTAGGGGGCCCAGGGAAGGTGAAAAACTGTTTTTT. The complete variable domain, with remaining parts taken from reference TRBV19 and TRBJ1-4, reads DGGITQSPKYLFRKEGQNVTLSCEQNLNHDAMYWYRQDPGQGLRLIYYSQIVNDFQKGDIAEGYSVSREKKESFPLTVTSAQKNPTAFYLCASRGPREGEKLFFGSGTQLSVL.

In regard to this clone: The limits of the CDR3 on the DNA are not certain, so only TCRdb's listed CDR3 is given. The chain links TRBV5-1 to TRBJ1-1; whether TRBD1, the table's D call, matches the DNA was not checked. Germline V CDR1 and CDR2: SGHRS, YFSETQ. The length of the CDR3 is 15 amino acids, counting both ends. CDR3 residues: CASSLLVGRGSEARF.

The chain has TRBV2 and TRBJ1-1; a possible D gene is TRBD1 (6 bases). CDR1 is SNHLY and CDR2 is FYNNEI in the germline V gene. The V end was cut by 6 bases, the J end by 5 bases, with 19 bases between. This CDR3 region has 15 residues. CDR3 residues: CASRTRGGPSTEAFF. The CDR3, as DNA: TGTGCCAGCAGGACGAGGGGGGGACCCTCAACTGAAGCTTTCTTT. The full variable domain, in which reference TRBV2 and TRBJ1-1 provide the parts outside the CDR3, is EPEVTQTPSHQVTQMGQEVILRCVPISNHLYFYWYRQILGQKVEFLVSFYNNEISEKSEIFDDQFSVERPDGSNFTLKIRSTKLEDSAMYFCASRTRGGPSTEAFFGQGTRLTVV.

The chain carries TRBV19 and TRBJ1-5; weak D call: TRBD1 (6 bases). This CDR3 contains 15 residues. V lost 8 bases, J lost 3 bases, and 17 bases lay in between. Germline lookup yields CDR1 LNHDA and CDR2 SQIVND (reference sequence). This CDR3 reads CASLQGWGINQPQHF. The CDR3 DNA sequence: TGTGCCAGTCTCCAGGGGTGGGGGATCAATCAGCCCCAGCATTTT.

The CDR3 loop is CASSYSRDSGNTIYF. The DNA of the CDR3 is TGTGCCAGCAGTTACTCGAGGGATTCTGGAAACACCATATATTTT. The chain has TRBV6-5 and TRBJ1-3; no firm D call. Trimming removed 0 bases from V and 1 base from J, with 7 bases in between. This CDR3 spans 15 amino acids. CDR1 and CDR2 from the germline V gene are MNHEY and SVGAGI.

In DNA form, the CDR3 reads TGTGCCAGCCGTTCTGGGGCCAACGTCCTGACTTTC. Protein: CASRSGANVLTF. This rearrangement joins TRBV2 to TRBJ2-6; D is uncertain. Trimming stripped 8 bases from V and 1 base from J, with 3 bases between. The CDR3 consists of 12 residues. Germline V gives CDR1 SNHLY, CDR2 FYNNEI. Together with reference TRBV2 and TRBJ2-6, the CDR3 gives the full variable domain: EPEVTQTPSHQVTQMGQEVILRCVPISNHLYFYWYRQILGQKVEFLVSFYNNEISEKSEIFDDQFSVERPDGSNFTLKIRSTKLEDSAMYFCASRSGANVLTFGAGSRLTVL.

The CDR3 is CASSLAGQGATEKLFF. The CDR3 coding sequence is TGTGCCAGCAGCTTAGCTGGACAGGGGGCCACTGAAAAACTGTTTTTT. The V call is TRBV7-6, the J call TRBJ1-4, with 11 bases identical to TRBD1. V gave up 0 bases and J gave up 7 bases; unmatched junction bases: 4. The CDR3 sequence is 16 residues long. CDR1 is SGHVS and CDR2 is FNYEAQ in the germline V gene.

This clone has more than one count but fewer than ten. The sample contains more than one DNA sequence encoding this CDR3. The chain uses TRBV18 and TRBJ2-7; TRBD2 matches 14 bases. This CDR3 spans 15 amino acids. Germline loops: CDR1 KGHSH, CDR2 LQKENI. The junction had 0 bases not matched to a gene; V was cut back by 2 bases and J by 3 bases. CDR3 loop: CASSPGTSGGYEQYF. The DNA for the CDR3 is TGTGCCAGCTCACCAGGGACTAGCGGGGGCTACGAGCAGTACTTC.

The chain uses TRBV19 and TRBJ2-1, with a weak D call TRBD2 (6 bases). Germline V CDR1 and CDR2: LNHDA, SQIVND (reference sequence). Trimming removed 6 bases from V and 12 bases from J, with 18 bases in between. CDR3 length: 13 residues. The CDR3 reads CASSDQRGLMQFF. CDR3 bases: TGTGCCAGTAGCGACCAAAGAGGACTAATGCAGTTCTTC.

The J gene is TRBJ2-1, the V gene TRBV6-2 or TRBV6-3, with 13 bases that match TRBD2. Germline-derived CDR1 and CDR2 are MNHEY and SVGEGT. J was trimmed by 3 bases and V by 6 bases; bases with no gene match: 5. The CDR3 runs to 16 residues. DNA for the CDR3: TGTGCCAGCAGCCAACTAGCGGGAGGGGTCTACAATGAGCAGTTCTTC. It translates to CASSQLAGGVYNEQFF.